The 18 T cell receptor beta chains below come from one sample, sequenced in a study of T cells after yellow fever vaccination. TCRdb redid the calling of the 5' RACE reads with MiXCR, one entry per CDR3 protein. The sample lists fewer than 400,000 distinct CDR3 sequences, approximately 12% occurring once. The source was CD4+ T cells sorted from PBMCs, collected 45 days after the yellow fever booster vaccination. These receptors all come from a man between 18 and 35 years old who received the YFV17D yellow fever vaccine.

This clonotype was counted between two and nine times. V and J are TRBV24-1 and TRBJ2-3; TRBD2 aligns across 14 bases. V was pared by 4 bases and J by 4 bases, with 9 bases of the junction left unmatched. Germline V gene lookup returns CDR1 KGHDR and CDR2 SFDVKD. The CDR3 is 18 amino acids. The CDR3 region has the DNA TGTGCCACCAGTGACCGCAGACTAGCGGGGGGGCCTGCAGATACGCAGTATTTT. Protein product: CATSDRRLAGGPADTQYF.

The chain joins TRBV5-5 to TRBJ1-1, with 9 nucleotides matching TRBD1. The CDR3 consists of 15 residues. V was clipped by 5 bases and J by 7 bases; unmatched bases: 12. Germline-derived CDR1 and CDR2 are SGHKS and YYEKEE (reference sequence). This CDR3 is CASRFTGGAGFEAFF. The CDR3 nucleotides are TGTGCCAGCAGGTTTACAGGGGGCGCCGGGTTTGAAGCTTTCTTT.

V is TRBV29-1 and J is TRBJ1-1; D is unclear. The V gene's germline CDR1 is SQVTM and CDR2 ANQGSEA. The CDR3 totals 10 residues. V was pared by 6 bases and J by 11 bases, with 13 bases between. The CDR3 region is CSVGGGGAFF. In DNA form, the CDR3 reads TGCAGCGTCGGAGGAGGTGGGGCTTTCTTT.

This chain links TRBV28 with TRBJ2-7; D possibly corresponds to TRBD2 (6 bases). Germline CDR1 is MDHEN and CDR2 is SYDVKM. The CDR3 consists of 15 residues. V lost 6 bases and J 2 bases, leaving 17 bases between the germline ends. This CDR3 reads CASRSAGTPAYEQYV. The CDR3 bases are TGTGCCAGCAGGTCCGCCGGGACTCCCGCCTACGAGCAGTACGTC.

This clonotype was seen repeatedly, ten times or more. The chain couples TRBV5-1 to TRBJ2-3, with 11 bases matching TRBD1. The V segment lost 3 bases and the J segment 0 bases; nucleotides outside the gene matches: 9. In germline, CDR1 is SGHRS, CDR2 YFSETQ. There are 18 residues in the CDR3. CDR3 region: CASSYGQGARASTDTQYF. CDR3 bases: TGCGCCAGCAGCTACGGACAGGGGGCCCGTGCTAGCACAGATACGCAGTATTTT.

This chain links TRBV14 with TRBJ2-7; 10 bases are shared with TRBD1. The CDR3 runs to 14 residues. Germline V lookup: CDR1 SGHDN, CDR2 FVKESK. The V and J ends lost 6 bases and 1 base, in that order; junction bases with no gene match: 3. The CDR3 sequence is CASRRQGASYEQYF. CDR3 nucleotides: TGTGCCAGCAGGAGACAGGGGGCTTCCTACGAGCAGTACTTC.

The chain carries TRBV20-1 and TRBJ1-1; the D gene is possibly TRBD1 (5 bases). The CDR3 contains 13 residues. Germline V gene lookup returns CDR1 DFQATT and CDR2 SNEGSKA (reference sequence). Trimming left V 3 bases short and J 3 bases short, with 11 bases between. The CDR3 sequence is CSASRQQDTEAFF. CDR3 nucleotides: TGCAGTGCTAGTAGACAGCAGGACACTGAAGCTTTCTTT.

V and J are TRBV30 and TRBJ1-2; 8 bases match TRBD1. Germline loops: CDR1 GTSNPN, CDR2 SVGIG (reference sequence). The CDR3 consists of 12 residues. V shed 3 bases and J 8 bases; nucleotides not matched to a gene: 5. Written as DNA, the CDR3 is TGTGCCTGGAGGGGGACAGGTCGCGGCTACACCTTC. Encoded protein: CAWRGTGRGYTF.

This clonotype was detected only a few times. V is TRBV6-5 and J is TRBJ1-1; no reliable D call. Trimming took off 0 bases at V and 3 bases at J, with 14 bases between the two ends. This CDR3 is built from 16 residues. Per the germline V gene, CDR1 is MNHEY and CDR2 is SVGAGI. DNA for the CDR3: TGTGCCAGCAGTTACTCGCCGACTGCGGTGGACACTGAAGCTTTCTTT. It codes for CASSYSPTAVDTEAFF.

This clonotype was observed a few times. V is TRBV27 and J is TRBJ1-1; TRBD1 might be the D (6 bases). The CDR3 totals 17 residues. Germline V lookup: CDR1 MNHEY, CDR2 SMNVEV (reference sequence). The ends were cut back, 3 bases at V and 5 bases at J, with 22 bases in the middle. The CDR3: CASSLWSGGQGLTEAFF. CDR3 sequence (DNA): TGTGCCAGCAGTTTGTGGTCTGGGGGCCAGGGGCTTACTGAAGCTTTCTTT.

The chain combines TRBV12-3 or TRBV12-4 with TRBJ1-1; 10 bases are a match to TRBD1. Trimming at V came to 5 bases and at J to 8 bases, leaving 8 bases not matched to a gene. The CDR3 loop spans 14 amino acids. The CDR3 region is CASSNRQGAAEAFF. The CDR3 DNA reads as TGTGCCAGCAGTAATCGACAGGGGGCGGCGGAAGCTTTCTTT.

This clonotype was seen many times. The rearrangement links TRBV5-1 to TRBJ2-5; 10 bases map to TRBD2. V lost 0 bases and J lost 3; bases outside the gene matches: 2. Germline values: CDR1 SGHRS, CDR2 YFSETQ. The CDR3 extends over 15 amino acids. The CDR3: CASSLAGLAEETQYF. The CDR3 nucleotides are TGCGCCAGCAGCTTGGCCGGACTAGCGGAAGAGACCCAGTACTTC.

There are a few counts of this clonotype. J is TRBJ2-1 and V is TRBV7-9, with D unclear. The ends were cut back, 5 bases at V and 8 bases at J, with 10 bases in the middle. Germline V lookup: CDR1 SEHNR, CDR2 FQNEAQ (reference sequence). This CDR3 has 12 amino acids. In DNA, the CDR3 is TGTGCCAGCAGCCCCAAAACCGATGAGCAGTTCTTC. Its translation is CASSPKTDEQFF.

This clonotype was counted only a few times. The chain joins TRBV10-2 to TRBJ2-3, with 7 bases aligning to TRBD2. From germline, CDR1 is WSHSY and CDR2 SAAADI. The CDR3 length is 18 residues. Trimming at V came to 1 base and at J to 1 base, leaving 11 bases not matched to a gene. The CDR3 sequence: CASSEFSLGSGGTDTQYF. The CDR3 region has the DNA TGCGCCAGCAGTGAGTTTAGCCTGGGGAGCGGGGGCACAGATACGCAGTATTTT.

This clonotype has at least ten counts. The chain links TRBV10-3 to TRBJ2-5; D remains unclear. In germline, CDR1 is ENHRY, CDR2 SYGVKD. This CDR3 region has 12 residues. The ends were cut back, 3 bases at V and 2 bases at J, with 4 bases in the middle. The CDR3 DNA reads as TGTGCCATCAGTGACAAGCAAGAGACCCAGTACTTC. Residues: CAISDKQETQYF.

This clonotype was seen more than once but under ten times. The rearrangement uses TRBV6-2 or TRBV6-3 and TRBJ2-5; D call uncertain. The CDR3 runs 13 residues. Between the trimmed V and J ends, which lost 5 bases and 7 bases, there was a span of 14 bases. CDR1 MNHEY and CDR2 SVGEGT come from the germline V gene. CDR3 amino acids: CASSNSDIGTQYF. In DNA form, the CDR3 reads TGTGCCAGCAGTAACAGTGACATAGGGACCCAGTACTTC.

The table lists this clonotype with a few counts. V usage is TRBV6-6 and J usage is TRBJ1-6; TRBD1 is a possible D gene (5 bases). The germline V gene has CDR1 MNHNY and CDR2 SVGAGI (reference sequence). Trimming removed 0 bases at V and 7 bases at J, with 19 bases between. The length of the CDR3 is 18 residues. For the CDR3, the DNA is TGTGCCAGCAGTTACTCGAGTACCCAGGGTCTAAGAAATTCACCCCTCCACTTT. Translation gives CASSYSSTQGLRNSPLHF.

V and J are TRBV7-3 and TRBJ2-1, with 11 bases matching TRBD1. CDR1 SGHTA and CDR2 FQGTGA come from the germline V gene. The CDR3 covers 15 residues. Losses at the gene ends were 5 bases for V and 4 bases for J; bases not matched to a gene: 4. As DNA, the CDR3 is TGTGCCAGCAGCAGGACAGGGGGCCTATACAATGAGCAGTTCTTC. It translates to CASSRTGGLYNEQFF.